This entry is about one T cell receptor beta chain. TCR beta was sequenced from blood CD8+ and CD4+ T cells. Negative isolation yielded the CD8+ and CD4+ T cells, while FACS enriched the TEMRA cells. Reverse transcription used about 0.5 to 1 ug RNA and random hexamers. Amplification of TCR beta CDR3 used immunoSEQ multiplex PCR across 54 Vbeta and 13 Jbeta. TCRdb called the immunoSEQ multiplex PCR reads again in MiXCR, with one record for every CDR3 protein. The repertoire holds around 190,000 distinct CDR3 sequences, with approximately 94% as singletons. This sample stems from a study of CD8 T cells in Susac syndrome. This CDR3 has 14 amino acids. V lost 0 bases and J 7 bases, leaving 13 bases between the germline ends. The germline gives CDR1 SGDLS, CDR2 YYNGEE.

Sequenced sample: CD4+ T cells from PBMCs. This chain joins TRBV9 and TRBJ1-2; D is uncertain. The TCR sequence derives from a human donor in good health. CDR3 sequence reads: CASSVELRPGGYTF. CDR3 DNA sequence: TGTGCCAGCAGCGTAGAGCTTCGCCCAGGTGGCTACACCTTC.